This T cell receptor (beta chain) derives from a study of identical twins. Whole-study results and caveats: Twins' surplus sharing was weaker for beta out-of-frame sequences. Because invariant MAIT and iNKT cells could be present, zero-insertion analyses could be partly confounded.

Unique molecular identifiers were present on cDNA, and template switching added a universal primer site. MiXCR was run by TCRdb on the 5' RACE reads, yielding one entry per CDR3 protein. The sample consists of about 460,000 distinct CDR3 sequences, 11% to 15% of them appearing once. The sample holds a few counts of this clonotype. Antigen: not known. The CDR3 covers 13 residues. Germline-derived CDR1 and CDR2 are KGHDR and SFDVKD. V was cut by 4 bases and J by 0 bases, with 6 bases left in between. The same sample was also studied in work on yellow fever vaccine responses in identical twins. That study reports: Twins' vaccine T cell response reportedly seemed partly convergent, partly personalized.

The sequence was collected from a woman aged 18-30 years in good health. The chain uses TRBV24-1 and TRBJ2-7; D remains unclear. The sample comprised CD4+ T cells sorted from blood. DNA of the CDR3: TGTGCCACCAGTGACCCCGACTCCTACGAGCAGTACTTC. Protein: CATSDPDSYEQYF.